What follows is one TCR beta chain and its context. What it binds is unknown. This specimen comes from a study of shared clonotypes between healthy human individuals. Study context: Ranging from 18 to 49 in age, donors were a couple of women and a few men.

The CDR3 consists of 17 residues. CDR1 is SGHRS and CDR2 is YFSETQ in the germline V gene. V lost 0 bases to trimming and J lost 0 bases, with 10 bases between them. Profiled with immunoSEQ multiplex PCR; TCRdb holds only in-frame clones, not every one. The table has roughly 2.5 million clones, roughly nine tenths seen once. Study-level findings and limits: Shared across a few donors were roughly 5% of the naive CD4 clonotypes. The study's rarefaction showed incomplete sorted-subset sequencing despite large depth. Non-shared clonotypes were found to have lower generation probabilities than the clonotypes that were shared by all four of the sorted-subset donors.

The J gene is TRBJ2-6, the V gene TRBV5-1; D uncertain. Sequencing used naive CD4+ T cells sorted from blood. As for subset: CD45RA+ positively selected. The TCR originated in a young man in good health. The DNA of the CDR3 is TGCGCCAGCAGCTTGGAGGGCAGGACCTCTGGGGCCAACGTCCTGACTTTC. Amino acid sequence: CASSLEGRTSGANVLTF.